The entry below describes one T cell receptor (beta chain). Its target is unknown. The PCR was carried out with 60 Vbeta primers and 13 Jbeta primers. Libraries were prepared by immunoSEQ multiplex PCR; TCRdb keeps only in-frame clonotypes and omits some of them. This table has 130,000 or so clones, 80% appearing once. The entry originates in a study of cytomegalovirus exposure and HLA in healthy donors. Points from the study as a whole: CMV serostatus was the sole immune exposure data available. Most TCR sequences were uncommon, yet certain public TCRs appeared in many donors.

Trimming took off 6 bases at V and 12 bases at J, with 5 bases between the two ends. Germline V lookup: CDR1 SNHLY, CDR2 FYNNEI. The CDR3 spans 8 residues. The sequence derives from a man aged 25 to 45 in good health and CMV-seronegative. Input material: PBMCs. The J gene is TRBJ1-2, the V gene TRBV2; D uncertain. In nucleotides, the CDR3 is TGTGCCAGCAGCGAGAACACCTTC. Translated, it gives CASSENTF.